Listed here are 27 T cell receptor beta chains from one sample, sequenced in a study of blood T cell repertoires in COVID-19. Sequenced by immunoSEQ multiplex PCR; TCRdb stores in-frame clones only, minus some. Of around 260,000 clones listed, roughly 86% are singletons. Sequencing was performed on peripheral blood. These receptors originate from a woman between 50 and 59 years old with acute or convalescent COVID-19.

The chain uses TRBV5-1 and TRBJ1-4; TRBD1 aligns across 8 bases. The CDR3 runs to 14 residues. Germline lookup yields CDR1 SGHRS and CDR2 YFSETQ. The V segment lost 4 bases and the J segment 8 bases; nucleotides outside the gene matches: 7. The CDR3 region is CASSLGTGEEKLFF. CDR3 bases: TGCGCCAGCAGCCTCGGGACAGGTGAAGAAAAACTGTTTTTT.

This clone has just one count. The chain couples TRBV5-5 to TRBJ2-2, with D unclear. Between the trimmed V and J ends, which lost 0 bases and 7 bases, there was a span of 13 bases. CDR1 is SGHKS, CDR2 YYEKEE, per germline (reference sequence). The length of the CDR3 is 15 residues. The CDR3 region is CASSLAPDIIGELFF. The CDR3 DNA is TGTGCCAGCAGCTTGGCCCCCGACATTATCGGGGAGCTGTTTTTT.

The V gene is TRBV9, the J gene TRBJ2-7; D may be TRBD2 (7 bases). The CDR3 runs 15 residues. V lost 0 bases, J lost 9 bases, and 19 bases lay in between. Germline CDR1 reads SGDLS; CDR2 reads YYNGEE. Here the CDR3 reads CASSVDPGGARGQYF. The CDR3 DNA sequence: TGTGCCAGCAGCGTAGACCCGGGGGGCGCGAGGGGGCAGTACTTC.

The chain combines TRBV28 with TRBJ1-1, with D possibly matching TRBD1 (6 bases). V was pared by 6 bases and J by 1 base, with 18 bases between. Looked up from germline, CDR1 is MDHEN and CDR2 is SYDVKM. The CDR3 has 16 amino acids. The CDR3 DNA is TGTGCCAGCAGCCTAACCGCGTGGGGGCCGAACACTGAAGCTTTCTTT. This codes for CASSLTAWGPNTEAFF.

The genes are TRBV7-8 and TRBJ1-3; 11 bases map to TRBD1. Trimming cost V 5 bases and J 4 bases; bases outside gene matches: 7. The CDR3 contains 16 residues. Germline-derived CDR1 and CDR2 are SGHVS and FQNEAQ. The CDR3 reads CASSRGQGASGNTIYF. CDR3 DNA sequence: TGTGCCAGCAGCCGAGGACAGGGGGCGTCCGGAAACACCATATATTTT.

CDR3 coding DNA: TGTGCCAGCAGCGTTCAATTGGGGACAGGCCATGAAGCTTTCTTT. Protein sequence: CASSVQLGTGHEAFF. V gene TRBV9 combines with J gene TRBJ1-1; 8 bases align to TRBD1. V was pared by 2 bases and J by 7 bases, with 10 bases of the junction left unmatched. This CDR3 has 15 amino acids. In germline, CDR1 is SGDLS, CDR2 YYNGEE.

The J gene is TRBJ1-4, the V gene TRBV6-5; perhaps TRBD1 as D (5 bases). The V end was cut by 6 bases, the J end by 8 bases, with 16 bases between. Germline-derived CDR1 and CDR2 are MNHEY and SVGAGI. This CDR3 spans 14 amino acids. CDR3 sequence reads: CASSDGRAGEKLFF. Written as DNA, the CDR3 is TGTGCCAGCAGCGATGGCAGGGCTGGGGAAAAACTGTTTTTT.

This clone was found once. This chain uses TRBV15 with TRBJ1-5, with a tentative D call TRBD1 (6 bases). The CDR3 has 13 amino acids. V was shortened by 5 bases and J by 9 bases, with 14 bases between the two germline ends. CDR1 is LNHNV, CDR2 YYDKDF, per germline (reference sequence). The CDR3 bases are TGTGCCACCAGCTCGGACAGTTTTCGGCCCCAGCATTTT. Protein: CATSSDSFRPQHF.

The genes are TRBV3-1 (or the pseudogene TRBV3-2) and TRBJ2-7; TRBD1 matches 11 bases. The germline V gene encodes CDR1 LGHDT and CDR2 YNNKEL (reference sequence). The J segment lost 5 bases and the V segment lost 5 bases, leaving 14 bases of the junction unmatched. The CDR3 has 17 residues. CDR3 in DNA: TGTGCCAGCAGCAAAGCGACCCCAAGGACAGGGGGCGACGAGCAGTACTTC. It specifies CASSKATPRTGGDEQYF.

J is TRBJ2-1 and V is TRBV30; TRBD2 matches 11 bases. V trimming: 0 bases; J trimming: 4 bases; junction bases outside the gene matches: 2. The CDR3 runs 15 residues. CDR1 GTSNPN and CDR2 SVGIG come from the germline V gene (reference sequence). The CDR3 DNA sequence: TGTGCCTGGAGTGTGGGACTAGCGGCTTACAATGAGCAGTTCTTC. It translates to CAWSVGLAAYNEQFF.

This sequence joins TRBV7-9 and TRBJ1-3; D not resolved. Germline-derived CDR1 and CDR2 are SEHNR and FQNEAQ (reference sequence). The V and J ends lost 4 bases and 1 base respectively, with 8 bases between them. The CDR3 is made up of 14 amino acids. The CDR3 DNA sequence: TGTGCCAGCAGCTCCTTATTTTCTGGAAACACCATATATTTT. Translation gives CASSSLFSGNTIYF.

J is TRBJ2-3 and V is TRBV4-1; 11 nucleotides agree with TRBD2. The length of the CDR3 is 17 residues. After removal of 1 base from V and 3 bases from J, the junction contained 6 bases not matched to a gene. The germline V gene encodes CDR1 MGHRA and CDR2 YSYEKL. CDR3 residues: CASSQAFLAGGTDTQYF. The CDR3 DNA reads TGCGCCAGCAGCCAAGCTTTTCTAGCGGGAGGAACAGATACGCAGTATTTT.

The V call is TRBV29-1, the J call TRBJ2-2; a weak D match, TRBD1 (5 bases). The V end was cut by 4 bases, the J end by 1 base, with 10 bases between. The germline V gene has CDR1 SQVTM and CDR2 ANQGSEA. The CDR3 runs to 14 residues. CDR3 amino acids: CSVGRTMNTGELFF. As DNA, the CDR3 is TGCAGCGTTGGCCGGACAATGAACACCGGGGAGCTGTTTTTT.

The rearrangement uses TRBV6-5 and TRBJ2-7, with 9 bases that match TRBD2. CDR3 length: 16 residues. After removal of 3 bases from V and 6 bases from J, the junction contained 12 bases not matched to a gene. The germline V gene has CDR1 MNHEY and CDR2 SVGAGI. The CDR3 spells CASSYGAAGGPLEQYF. In DNA form, the CDR3 reads TGTGCCAGCAGTTATGGGGCGGCGGGAGGGCCCCTCGAGCAGTACTTC.

The chain joins TRBV6-1 to TRBJ1-1, with 8 bases lining up with TRBD1. The V segment lost 0 bases and the J segment 0 bases; nucleotides outside the gene matches: 6. The CDR3 covers 17 residues. CDR1 and CDR2 from the germline V gene are MNHNS and SASEGT. The CDR3 sequence is CASSEAPGGLMNTEAFF. CDR3 sequence (DNA): TGTGCCAGCAGTGAAGCCCCAGGGGGCCTAATGAACACTGAAGCTTTCTTT.

This sequence joins TRBV5-1 and TRBJ2-6; possible D gene TRBD2, 5 bases. The V end lost 0 bases, the J end lost 2 bases, and 9 bases lay between the germline ends. This CDR3 contains 16 residues. Germline V lookup: CDR1 SGHRS, CDR2 YFSETQ. Written as DNA, the CDR3 is TGCGCCAGCAGCTTGGAGCCCGGGGCTGGGGCCAACGTCCTGACTTTC. Translated, it gives CASSLEPGAGANVLTF.

The chain has TRBV4-3 and TRBJ1-3; a possible D gene is TRBD1 (5 bases). Per germline, CDR1 LGHNA and CDR2 YSLEER. CDR3 size: 15 residues. V was pared by 1 base and J by 2 bases, with 9 bases between. CDR3 amino acids: CASSQGYRTGNTIYF. CDR3 in DNA: TGCGCCAGCAGCCAAGGGTACAGGACTGGAAACACCATATATTTT.

The chain has TRBV19 and TRBJ1-6; tentative D call: TRBD1 (6 bases). CDR1 is LNHDA, CDR2 SQIVND, per germline (reference sequence). The CDR3 consists of 13 residues. The germline V and J ends were trimmed by 8 bases and 7 bases, with 12 bases remaining between them. CDR3 in DNA: TGTGCCAGTCACAGGGACCTGAATTCACCCCTCCACTTT. Translating it yields CASHRDLNSPLHF.

The chain links TRBV30 to TRBJ1-4; D is undetermined. The germline CDR1 and CDR2 sequences are GTSNPN and SVGIG (reference sequence). V lost 0 bases and J 5 bases, leaving 7 bases between the germline ends. CDR3 length: 13 amino acids. This CDR3 is CAWSVGGNEKLFF. The DNA for the CDR3 is TGTGCCTGGAGTGTTGGAGGGAATGAAAAACTGTTTTTT.

In this sample, this clone turned up once. This chain joins TRBV14 and TRBJ2-1; D perhaps matches TRBD1 (6 bases). The CDR3 consists of 12 residues. Trimming took off 4 bases at V and 9 bases at J, with 10 bases between the two ends. Germline loops: CDR1 SGHDN, CDR2 FVKESK. The CDR3 loop reads CASSPTRGEQFF. In DNA form, the CDR3 reads TGTGCCAGCAGCCCCACCAGGGGTGAGCAGTTCTTC.

This clone appeared once. This chain joins TRBV11-2 and TRBJ1-5; no definite D call. CDR1 is SGHAT and CDR2 is FQNNGV in the germline V gene. The V and J ends lost 1 base and 0 bases respectively, with 13 bases between them. There are 17 residues in the CDR3. CDR3 sequence reads: CASSLAILFLSNQPQHF. The CDR3 DNA follows: TGTGCCAGCAGCTTAGCTATTTTGTTCCTTAGCAATCAGCCCCAGCATTTT.

This clone appeared once. The chain links TRBV28 to TRBJ2-3; 7 positions match TRBD2. V lost 4 bases and J lost 0; bases outside the gene matches: 7. Germline values: CDR1 MDHEN, CDR2 SYDVKM. The CDR3 is 16 residues long. CDR3 amino acids: CASSWWLADSTDTQYF. The CDR3 coding sequence is TGTGCCAGCAGTTGGTGGCTAGCGGATAGCACAGATACGCAGTATTTT.

This chain connects TRBV11-2 to TRBJ2-7; 12 bases are a match to TRBD2. Germline lookup yields CDR1 SGHAT and CDR2 FQNNGV. The CDR3 has 13 amino acids. Germline trimming cut 5 bases from V and 6 bases from J; bases unmatched to any gene: 2. The CDR3 bases are TGTGCCAGCAGCCGGACTAGCGGGATCGAGCAGTACTTC. This translates into CASSRTSGIEQYF.

The DNA for the CDR3 is TGTGCCAGCTCACTCGGACAGGGTAGTTATTCACCCCTCCACTTT. It codes for CASSLGQGSYSPLHF. The V and J genes are TRBV18 and TRBJ1-6; TRBD1 aligns across 8 bases. The CDR3 has 15 residues. The V gene end was trimmed by 4 bases and the J gene end by 8 bases; junction bases not matched to a gene: 7. CDR1 and CDR2 (germline): KGHSH, LQKENI. Full variable domain (remainder filled in from reference TRBV18 and TRBJ1-6): NAGVMQNPRHLVRRRGQEARLRCSPMKGHSHVYWYRQLPEEGLKFMVYLQKENIIDESGMPKERFSAEFPKEGPSILRIQQVVRGDSAAYFCASSLGQGSYSPLHFGNGTRLTVT.

This sequence joins TRBV7-9 and TRBJ1-4; 8 bases are shared with TRBD1. V lost 5 bases, J lost 8 bases, and 4 bases stayed unmatched. This CDR3 region has 13 residues. Per the germline V gene, CDR1 is SEHNR and CDR2 is FQNEAQ (reference sequence). Here the CDR3 DNA reads TGTGCCAGCAGCGACAGGGGTCAGGAAAAACTGTTTTTT. It translates to CASSDRGQEKLFF.

The chain carries TRBV27 and TRBJ1-6, with D unclear. The CDR3 covers 12 residues. The ends were cut back, 3 bases at V and 13 bases at J, with 10 bases in the middle. Per germline, CDR1 MNHEY and CDR2 SMNVEV (reference sequence). The chain's CDR3 is CASSFIFQPLHF. CDR3 DNA sequence: TGTGCCAGCAGTTTTATCTTCCAGCCCCTCCACTTT.

The chain couples TRBV10-1 to TRBJ1-6; 7 bases map to TRBD1. The trim removed 3 bases at V and 8 bases at J, leaving 16 bases unmatched. This CDR3 has 18 residues. Germline lookup yields CDR1 WNHNN and CDR2 SYGVQD (reference sequence). CDR3 loop: CASSDTELTGVSDSPLHF. Written as DNA, the CDR3 is TGCGCCAGCAGTGACACGGAGCTCACAGGGGTCAGCGATTCACCCCTCCACTTT.